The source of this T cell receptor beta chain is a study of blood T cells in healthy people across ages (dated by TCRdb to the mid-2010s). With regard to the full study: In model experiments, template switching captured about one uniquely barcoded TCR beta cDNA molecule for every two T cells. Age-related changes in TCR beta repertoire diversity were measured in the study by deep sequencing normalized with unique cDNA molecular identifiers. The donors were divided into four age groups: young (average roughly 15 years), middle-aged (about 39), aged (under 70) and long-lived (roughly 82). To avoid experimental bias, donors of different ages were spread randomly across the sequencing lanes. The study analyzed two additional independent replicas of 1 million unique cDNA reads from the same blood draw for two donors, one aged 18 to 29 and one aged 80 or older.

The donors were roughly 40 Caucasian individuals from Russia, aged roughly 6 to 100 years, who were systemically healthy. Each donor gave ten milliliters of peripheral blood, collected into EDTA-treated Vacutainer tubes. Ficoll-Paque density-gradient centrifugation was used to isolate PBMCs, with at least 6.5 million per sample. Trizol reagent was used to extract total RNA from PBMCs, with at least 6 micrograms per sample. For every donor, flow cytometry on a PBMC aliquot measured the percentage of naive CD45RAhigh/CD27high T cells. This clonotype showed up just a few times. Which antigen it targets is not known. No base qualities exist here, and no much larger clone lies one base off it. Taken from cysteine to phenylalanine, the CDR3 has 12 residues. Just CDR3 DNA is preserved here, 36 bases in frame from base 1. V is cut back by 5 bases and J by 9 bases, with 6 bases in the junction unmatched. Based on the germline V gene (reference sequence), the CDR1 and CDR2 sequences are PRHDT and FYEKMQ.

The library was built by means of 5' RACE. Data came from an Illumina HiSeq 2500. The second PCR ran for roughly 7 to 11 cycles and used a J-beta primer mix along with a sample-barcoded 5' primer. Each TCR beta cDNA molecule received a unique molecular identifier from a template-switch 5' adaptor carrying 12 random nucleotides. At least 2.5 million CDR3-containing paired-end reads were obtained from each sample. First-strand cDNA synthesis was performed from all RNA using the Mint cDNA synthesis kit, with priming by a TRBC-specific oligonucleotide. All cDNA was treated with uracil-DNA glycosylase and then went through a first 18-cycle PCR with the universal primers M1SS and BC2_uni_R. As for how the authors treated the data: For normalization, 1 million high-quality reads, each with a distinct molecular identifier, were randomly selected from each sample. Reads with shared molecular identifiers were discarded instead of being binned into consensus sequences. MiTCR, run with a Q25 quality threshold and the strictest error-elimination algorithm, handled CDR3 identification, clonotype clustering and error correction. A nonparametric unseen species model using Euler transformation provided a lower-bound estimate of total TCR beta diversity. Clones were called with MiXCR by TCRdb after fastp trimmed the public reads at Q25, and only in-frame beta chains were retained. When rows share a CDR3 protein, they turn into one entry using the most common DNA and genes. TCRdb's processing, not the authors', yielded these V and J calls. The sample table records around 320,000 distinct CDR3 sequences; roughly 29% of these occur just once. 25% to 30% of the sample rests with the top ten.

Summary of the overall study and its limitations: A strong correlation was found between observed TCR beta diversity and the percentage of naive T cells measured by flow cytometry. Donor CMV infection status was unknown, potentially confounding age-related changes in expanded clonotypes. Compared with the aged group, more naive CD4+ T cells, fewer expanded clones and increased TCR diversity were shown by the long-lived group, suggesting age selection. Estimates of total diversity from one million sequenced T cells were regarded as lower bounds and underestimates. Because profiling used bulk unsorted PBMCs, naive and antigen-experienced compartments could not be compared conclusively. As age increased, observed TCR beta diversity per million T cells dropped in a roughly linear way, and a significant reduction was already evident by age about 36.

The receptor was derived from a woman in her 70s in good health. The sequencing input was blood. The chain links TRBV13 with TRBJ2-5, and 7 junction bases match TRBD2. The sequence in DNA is TGTGCCAGCAGCCCCCGCGGGGGATCCCAGTACTTC. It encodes CASSPRGGSQYF.